This record concerns one T cell receptor beta chain sequence. The specificity of this receptor is unknown. Nothing much larger sits one base from this clone, and base qualities are not available. Genomic DNA was extracted from sorted cells for sequencing of the TCRbeta CDR3 region. TCRbeta CDR3 regions were sequenced using the immunoSEQ Assay. TCRdb stores this immuneACCESS table with in-frame sequences only. Part of the clones is absent; in the studies checked, under half of the shortfall reflects unresolved V genes, and no reason is known for the rest. This sample comprises 42,000 or so clones, more than 70% of them detected only once. The ten most abundant clones make up 21% of the sample. These data belong to a study of OX40 agonist ivuxolimab in advanced cancers. Looking at the study overall: Ivuxolimab was a fully human IgG2 agonistic monoclonal antibody targeting the costimulatory receptor OX40 (CD134). Intravenous ivuxolimab was administered to patients every 2 weeks at six dose levels: 0.01, 0.1, 0.3, 1.5, 3 and 10 mg/kg. Among the 52 dose-escalation patients, 19 had hepatocellular carcinoma, around 15 melanoma, 9 renal cell carcinoma and 9 head and neck cancer. The dose-escalation cohort was about 86% male with a mean age of approximately 60 years, ranging from about 23 to 85. Prior anti-PD-1, anti-PD-L1 or anti-CTLA-4 therapy was permitted, and less than 45% of dose-escalation patients had received checkpoint inhibitors. Partial responses occurred in three dose-escalation patients: two with cutaneous melanoma and one with hepatocellular carcinoma. Peripheral TCRbeta sequencing aimed to test whether ivuxolimab altered TCR sequence diversity and caused clonal T-cell expansion. The paper covers the monotherapy dose-escalation part of the phase I ivuxolimab trial, which included N ≈ 50 patients. What the research found in general, with its limitations: The antigen specificity of the peripheral T cells that underwent clonal expansion was not determined. Clonal expansion of both CD4+ and CD8+ blood T cells was observed from baseline to week 6 at doses 0.1 to 3.0 mg/kg. After ivuxolimab, expanded clones were on average more numerous among CD8+ T cells than among CD4+ T cells. Low levels of normalized T-cell clonal expansion were also seen in some nonresponding patients. In the 0.1-3.0 mg/kg groups, partial responders were among the patients with the lowest normalized peripheral clonal expansion, particularly in CD8+ T cells.

The cysteine opens and the phenylalanine closes a CDR3 of 16 amino acids. Of the read, only the CDR3 DNA is kept; its 48 bases are in frame from base 1. CDR1 and CDR2, per the germline V gene, are MGHRA and YSYEKL. V is shortened by 4 bases, J by 2 bases, and the region joining them spans 15 bases. Patients with autoimmune disease history or receiving systemic immunosuppression were excluded from the trial. Peripheral blood for TCR sequencing was collected from all dose cohorts at baseline, on cycle 4 day 1, and on cycle 7 day 1. Samples were obtained from an open-label, multicenter, first-in-human phase I dose-escalation trial of ivuxolimab. Adults with locally advanced or metastatic melanoma, renal cell, hepatocellular, or head and neck squamous cell carcinoma were enrolled in the trial. Before TCR sequencing, CD4+ and CD8+ T cells were separately sorted from peripheral blood.

Sample: CD4+ or CD8+ T cells sorted from blood, taken in a trial of the OX40 agonist ivuxolimab. This sequence uses TRBV4-1 and TRBJ2-1; perhaps TRBD2 is the D gene, with 5 bases matching. This TCR derives from an adult with an advanced solid tumor such as melanoma, head and neck, liver or kidney cancer. The CDR3 reads CASSLETGFPYNEQFF. The DNA is as follows: TGCGCCAGCAGCCTAGAGACGGGGTTCCCCTACAATGAGCAGTTCTTC.